A selection of T cell receptor beta chains follows, all from one sample in a study of blood T cell repertoires in COVID-19. The assay was immunoSEQ multiplex PCR, and TCRdb's table has in-frame clones only and misses some. This repertoire shows over 150,000 clones, approximately 81% found once; its top ten account for approximately 0.99%. Sequenced input: peripheral blood. The receptor source for this set is a man aged 35-49 years with acute or convalescent COVID-19. The CDR3 runs from the conserved cysteine through the conserved F or W. The D gene is left open where the match is weak. Only part of the rows carry a size: once, few, many, or a class if the clone is expanded.

cdr3_nt cdr3_aa d_call cdr3_length v_call clone_size j_call
TGCGCCAGCAGCGGGGGAGGCGGGTTTACGGACAATGAGCAGTTCTTC CASSGGGGFTDNEQFF NA 16 TRBV5-1 NA TRBJ2-1
TGTGCCAGCAGCTTATACAGTAATGAAAAACTGTTTTTT CASSLYSNEKLFF NA 13 TRBV11-2 once TRBJ1-4
TGTGCCATGGGAGCGGGGGAGACCCAGTACTTC CAMGAGETQYF TRBD2 11 TRBV7-9 NA TRBJ2-5
TGTGCCTCAACATGGGGCCGGGGGAGCACTGAAGCTTTCTTT CASTWGRGSTEAFF NA 14 TRBV27 NA TRBJ1-1
TGTGCCAGCAGCCCCGGGACTACCCTTCGAGAGACCCAGTACTTC CASSPGTTLRETQYF TRBD2 15 TRBV7-9 once TRBJ2-5
TGTGCCAGCAGCTCTAAGGACACGACCTACGAGCAGTACTTC CASSSKDTTYEQYF NA 14 TRBV13 once TRBJ2-7
TGTGCCAGCAGGCGGGGTGAGGACACTGAAGCTTTCTTT CASRRGEDTEAFF NA 13 TRBV7-3 NA TRBJ1-1
TGTGCCAGCAGTCTCGTCAGGGGGCTAGGAGCTTTCTTT CASSLVRGLGAFF TRBD1 13 TRBV2 NA TRBJ1-1
TGTGCCAGCAGCCAATCCCCAGGCCCCTACGAGCAGTACTTC CASSQSPGPYEQYF NA 14 TRBV3-1/TRBV3-2 NA TRBJ2-7
TGTGCCAGCAGCTCAAGAGGGGAGACCCAGTACTTC CASSSRGETQYF NA 12 TRBV13 NA TRBJ2-5
TGTGCTAGTGGTTTAGAGGGAATTCAGCCCCAGCATTTT CASGLEGIQPQHF NA 13 TRBV12-5 NA TRBJ1-5
TGTGCCAGCAGTGAACTACAGGGGAACACCTACAATGAGCAGTTCTTC CASSELQGNTYNEQFF TRBD1 16 TRBV28 NA TRBJ2-1
TGTGCCAGCTCATCCCTGAGAACAGGGGGCACAGATACGCAGTATTTT CASSSLRTGGTDTQYF TRBD1 16 TRBV18 NA TRBJ2-3
TGTGCCAGCAGCCGGGGGACCTTCAATGAGCAGTTCTTC CASSRGTFNEQFF NA 13 TRBV7-7 NA TRBJ2-1
TGTGCCAGTGGTCCAGGCAATCAGCCCCAGCATTTT CASGPGNQPQHF NA 12 TRBV19 once TRBJ1-5
TGTGCCACCGCGGGGCGGGGGCCCACAGATACGCAGTATTTT CATAGRGPTDTQYF NA 14 TRBV10-3 NA TRBJ2-3
TGTGCCAGCAGCCCGAGACAGGGGATCAGACCTGAAGCTTTCTTT CASSPRQGIRPEAFF TRBD1 15 TRBV5-5 NA TRBJ1-1
TGTGCCAGCAGCGTCCGGACTAGCGGGGGGTCTGAGCAGTTCTTC CASSVRTSGGSEQFF TRBD2 15 TRBV9 few TRBJ2-1
TGTGCCAGCAGCCCTGCCGGGAGGGAGCGGGACTATGGCTACACCTTC CASSPAGRERDYGYTF NA 16 TRBV5-4 NA TRBJ1-2
TGCAGCGTTGCAGGGAGGATGAACACTGAAGCTTTCTTT CSVAGRMNTEAFF NA 13 TRBV29-1 NA TRBJ1-1
TGTGCCAGCAGTCGAAATCAAGCGGCAGCTGTCTCCTACGAGCAGTACTTC CASSRNQAAAVSYEQYF NA 17 TRBV6-6 NA TRBJ2-7
TGTGCCAGCAGTACCGGACAGGGCACATATGGCTACACCTTC CASSTGQGTYGYTF TRBD1 14 TRBV6-2/TRBV6-3 NA TRBJ1-2
TGTGCCAGCAGTAATCTCTACGAGCAGTACTTC CASSNLYEQYF NA 11 TRBV6-5 few TRBJ2-7
TGCGCCAGCAGCCGGACAGGGGATCAAGAGACCCAGTACTTC CASSRTGDQETQYF TRBD1 14 TRBV5-1 NA TRBJ2-5
TGCGCCAGCAGCTTGATGGACAGCCAAGAGACCCAGTACTTC CASSLMDSQETQYF NA 14 TRBV5-1 NA TRBJ2-5
TGTGCCAGCAGACTAGCCAACTACAATGAGCAGTTCTTC CASRLANYNEQFF NA 13 TRBV7-2 NA TRBJ2-1